The 10 T cell receptor beta chains below all came from one sample that was sequenced in a study of spatial heterogeneity in lung cancer. Time point defined: sample taken at primary tumor resection. TCRdb recomputed calls from the 5' RACE reads with MiXCR, one row per CDR3 protein. The table has about 36,000 distinct CDR3 sequences, more than 7% seen once. This sample comprised PBMCs, obtained at surgery. Receptors were obtained from a female donor with early-stage non-small cell lung cancer.

This clonotype has a count of ten or more. The chain is built from TRBV27 and TRBJ2-3, with 7 bases matching TRBD2. CDR3 length: 17 amino acids. The V gene's germline CDR1 is MNHEY and CDR2 SMNVEV (reference sequence). The V and J ends lost 5 bases and 1 base, in that order; junction bases with no gene match: 12. The CDR3: CASSTLLAVKGTDTQYF. The CDR3, as DNA: TGTGCCAGCAGTACCCTCCTAGCGGTCAAGGGCACAGATACGCAGTATTTT.

The rearrangement links TRBV20-1 to TRBJ1-1, with TRBD1 as a possible D gene (5 bases). The germline V gene has CDR1 DFQATT and CDR2 SNEGSKA (reference sequence). This CDR3 contains 13 residues. Trimming took off 6 bases at V and 0 bases at J, with 11 bases between the two ends. In nucleotides, the CDR3 is TGCAGTGCCGCCGGGGGGATGAACACTGAAGCTTTCTTT. It is translated as CSAAGGMNTEAFF.

Many counts were recorded for this clonotype. This chain joins TRBV4-2 and TRBJ2-5, with 8 bases matching TRBD2. The CDR3 sequence is 16 residues long. CDR1 and CDR2 from the germline V gene are LGHNA and YNFKEQ. The ends lost 1 base at V and 1 base at J; junction bases unmatched: 5. The CDR3 loop reads CASSQGRGGTQETQYF. DNA of the CDR3: TGTGCCAGCAGCCAAGGCCGGGGGGGGACCCAAGAGACCCAGTACTTC.

This clonotype was counted between two and nine times. The rearrangement uses TRBV30 and TRBJ2-1; 7 bases agree with TRBD2. V shed 5 bases and J 3 bases; nucleotides not matched to a gene: 10. The CDR3 is 15 amino acids. CDR1 is GTSNPN and CDR2 is SVGIG in the germline V gene (reference sequence). This CDR3 is CAWSGEGLGYNEQFF. CDR3 DNA sequence: TGTGCCTGGTCTGGGGAAGGACTAGGCTACAATGAGCAGTTCTTC.

This clonotype showed up many times. The rearrangement uses TRBV7-8 and TRBJ2-1; TRBD2 matches 7 bases. The CDR3 length is 14 residues. V lost 2 bases and J lost 15; bases outside the gene matches: 13. Germline CDR1 is SGHVS and CDR2 is FQNEAQ. The CDR3, as DNA: TGTGCCAGCAGCTTAAAGAGGGAGGGCTTACGTCGGTTCTTC. Its translation is CASSLKREGLRRFF.

This clonotype was seen at least ten times. J is TRBJ2-6 and V is TRBV5-1; a weak D match, TRBD2 (5 bases). Trimming pared 0 bases from V and 0 bases from J, leaving 7 bases between. CDR1 is SGHRS, CDR2 YFSETQ, per germline. CDR3 size: 16 residues. CDR3 amino acids: CASSLVEGSGANVLTF. Here the CDR3 DNA reads TGCGCCAGCAGCTTGGTCGAGGGCTCTGGGGCCAACGTCCTGACTTTC.

This clonotype was picked up many times. The V gene is TRBV5-6, the J gene TRBJ2-7, with D hard to call. Trimming took 0 bases from V and 3 from J, leaving 10 bases between them. The CDR3 covers 14 residues. CDR1 and CDR2 from the germline V gene are SGHDT and YYEEEE. CDR3 nucleotide sequence: TGTGCCAGCAGCTTGGGACCTGACGGCTACGAGCAGTACTTC. Translated, it gives CASSLGPDGYEQYF.

This clonotype was detected ten times or more. The V call is TRBV6-2 or TRBV6-3, the J call TRBJ2-2; D remains ambiguous. The CDR3 has 13 amino acids. Germline assignment: CDR1 MNHEY and CDR2 SVGEGT. V was clipped by 2 bases and J by 4 bases, with 5 bases between them. CDR3 bases: TGTGCCAGCAGTTACGCGCCCACCGGGGAGCTGTTTTTT. Its translation is CASSYAPTGELFF.

V is TRBV29-1 and J is TRBJ2-7; unclear D gene. V was shortened by 6 bases and J by 6 bases, with 18 bases between the two germline ends. The CDR3 has 13 amino acids. Germline-derived CDR1 and CDR2 are SQVTM and ANQGSEA. This CDR3 reads CSVAGPRPSEQYF. CDR3 sequence (DNA): TGCAGCGTAGCCGGGCCTAGACCCTCCGAGCAGTACTTC.

Concerning this clonotype: A read error may explain this, as a much larger clone is one base away. The V gene is TRBV6-1, the J gene TRBJ1-1, with D perhaps TRBD1 (5 bases). The germline V gene has CDR1 MNHNS and CDR2 SASEGT. The CDR3 totals 14 residues. This CDR3 is CASSEQRGGTEALF. As DNA, the CDR3 is TGTGCCAGCAGTGAGCAAAGGGGAGGAACTGAAGCTCTCTTT.